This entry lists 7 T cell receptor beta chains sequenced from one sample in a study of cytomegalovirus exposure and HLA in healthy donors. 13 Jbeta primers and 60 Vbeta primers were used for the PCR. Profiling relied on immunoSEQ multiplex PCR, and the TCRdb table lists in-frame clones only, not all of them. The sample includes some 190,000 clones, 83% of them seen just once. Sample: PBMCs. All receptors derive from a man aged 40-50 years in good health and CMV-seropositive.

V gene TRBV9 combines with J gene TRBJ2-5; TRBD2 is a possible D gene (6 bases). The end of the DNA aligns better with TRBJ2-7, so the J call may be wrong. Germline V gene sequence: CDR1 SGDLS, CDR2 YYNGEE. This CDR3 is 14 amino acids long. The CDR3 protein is CASSVESGPYEQYF. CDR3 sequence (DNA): TGTGCCAGCAGCGTAGAAAGCGGGCCCTACGAGCAGTACTTC.

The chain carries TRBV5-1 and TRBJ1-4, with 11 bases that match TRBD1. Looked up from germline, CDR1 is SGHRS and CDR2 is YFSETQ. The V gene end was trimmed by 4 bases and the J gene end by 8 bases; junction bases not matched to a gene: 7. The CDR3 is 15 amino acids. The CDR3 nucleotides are TGCGCCAGCAGCCCCGGAAGGGACAGGGGGGAAAAACTGTTTTTT. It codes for CASSPGRDRGEKLFF.

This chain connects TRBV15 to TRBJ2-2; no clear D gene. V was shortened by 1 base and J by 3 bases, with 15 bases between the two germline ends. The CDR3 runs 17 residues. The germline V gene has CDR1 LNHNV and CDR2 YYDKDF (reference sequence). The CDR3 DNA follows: TGTGCCACCAGCAGAGGAGAGAGTAGCACCCACACCGGGGAGCTGTTTTTT. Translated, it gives CATSRGESSTHTGELFF.

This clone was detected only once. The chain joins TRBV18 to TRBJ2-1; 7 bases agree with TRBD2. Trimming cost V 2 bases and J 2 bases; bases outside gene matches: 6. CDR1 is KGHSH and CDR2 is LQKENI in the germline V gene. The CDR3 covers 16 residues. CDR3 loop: CASSPGGDLTYNEQFF. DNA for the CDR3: TGTGCCAGCTCACCAGGGGGGGACCTTACCTACAATGAGCAGTTCTTC.

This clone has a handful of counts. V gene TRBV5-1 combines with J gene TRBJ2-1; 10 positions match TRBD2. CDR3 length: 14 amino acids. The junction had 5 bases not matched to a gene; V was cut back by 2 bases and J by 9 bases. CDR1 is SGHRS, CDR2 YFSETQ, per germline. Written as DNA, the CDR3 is TGCGCCAGCAGCTTCACTAGCGGGGAGTCTGAGCAGTTCTTC. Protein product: CASSFTSGESEQFF.

The CDR3 bases are TGCGCCAGCAGCATAGGACTAGCGGGAGATGAGACCCAGTACTTC. It encodes CASSIGLAGDETQYF. The chain has TRBV5-1 and TRBJ2-5; 13 positions match TRBD2. The V gene end was trimmed by 4 bases and the J gene end by 5 bases; junction bases not matched to a gene: 5. Per germline, CDR1 SGHRS and CDR2 YFSETQ. The CDR3 has 15 residues.

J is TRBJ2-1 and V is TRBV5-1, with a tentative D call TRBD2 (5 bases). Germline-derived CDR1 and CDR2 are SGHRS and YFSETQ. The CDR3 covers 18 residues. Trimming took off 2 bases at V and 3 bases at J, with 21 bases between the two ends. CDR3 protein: CASSFPPPGRENYNEQFF. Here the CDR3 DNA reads TGCGCCAGCAGCTTCCCCCCGCCGGGTAGGGAGAACTACAATGAGCAGTTCTTC. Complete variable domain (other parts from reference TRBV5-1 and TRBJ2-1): KAGVTQTPRYLIKTRGQQVTLSCSPISGHRSVSWYQQTPGQGLQFLFEYFSETQRNKGNFPGRFSGRQFSNSRSEMNVSTLELGDSALYLCASSFPPPGRENYNEQFFGPGTRLTVL.